A selection of T cell receptor beta chains follows, all from one sample in a study of blood T cell repertoires in COVID-19. Repertoires were generated with immunoSEQ multiplex PCR, while TCRdb's copy carries only in-frame clones and drops some. The data hold under 350,000 clones, with approximately 88% observed a single time. Sequencing used peripheral blood. These receptors were collected from a man between 45 and 60 years old with acute or convalescent COVID-19. Both conserved end residues are part of each CDR3. D genes are given only for firm matches. Some rows have no size entry. The others give once, few or many, or a class for an expanded clone.

D,V,size,J,CDR3,DNA
TRBD1,TRBV4-2,.,TRBJ1-2,CASSLTSSTRDRGRGNYGYTF,TGTGCCAGCAGCCTTACATCCTCTACCCGGGACAGGGGGCGCGGGAACTATGGCTACACCTTC
.,TRBV5-6,.,TRBJ2-7,CASSFREYEQYF,TGTGCCAGCAGCTTCAGGGAATACGAGCAGTACTTC
TRBD1,TRBV7-7,.,TRBJ1-5,CASSLDRGFYQPQHF,TGTGCTAGCAGCTTAGACAGGGGCTTTTATCAGCCCCAGCATTTT
.,TRBV19,.,TRBJ1-1,CASELTGQLNTEAFF,TGTGCCAGTGAACTAACGGGACAACTTAACACTGAAGCTTTCTTT
TRBD1,TRBV18,.,TRBJ1-1,CASSRPGQGENTEAFF,TGTGCCAGCTCCCGCCCCGGACAGGGAGAGAACACTGAAGCTTTCTTT
.,TRBV2,.,TRBJ2-7,CASSVSLAWEQYF,TGTGCCAGCAGTGTCTCTCTAGCATGGGAGCAGTACTTC
.,TRBV3-1/TRBV3-2,.,TRBJ2-1,CASSLRDEQFF,TGTGCCAGCAGCCTTCGCGATGAGCAGTTCTTC
.,TRBV10-1,once,TRBJ2-5,CASSSSGSPGTQYF,.
.,TRBV10-2,.,TRBJ1-5,CASSDVGGGHQPQHF,TGCGCCAGCAGTGATGTGGGAGGGGGTCATCAGCCCCAGCATTTT
TRBD1,TRBV2,.,TRBJ2-7,CASSARDRGSYEQYF,TGTGCCAGCAGTGCCCGGGACAGGGGCTCCTACGAGCAGTACTTC
TRBD2,TRBV3-1/TRBV3-2,once,TRBJ2-2,CASSQVAGTRELFF,TGTGCCAGCAGCCAAGTAGCGGGCACCCGGGAGCTGTTTTTT
.,TRBV19,.,TRBJ1-5,CASRPGESRYNQPQHF,TGTGCCAGTAGGCCCGGGGAATCTCGGTACAATCAGCCCCAGCATTTT
TRBD1,TRBV11-2,.,TRBJ2-7,CASSLSRTGANEQYF,TGTGCCAGCAGCCTCTCCCGGACAGGGGCAAACGAGCAGTACTTC
.,TRBV7-3,few,TRBJ1-6,CASSRSRTANSPLHF,TGTGCCAGCAGCAGGTCGAGGACAGCAAATTCACCCCTCCACTTT
.,TRBV19,few,TRBJ1-1,CASRARGYTEAFF,TGTGCCAGTAGGGCCCGGGGGTATACTGAAGCTTTCTTT
TRBD1,TRBV9,.,TRBJ1-1,CASSAGRDRETEAFF,TGTGCCAGCAGCGCAGGCCGGGACAGGGAGACTGAAGCTTTCTTT
.,TRBV5-1,.,TRBJ2-7,CASSLETGGVYEQYF,TGCGCCAGCAGCTTGGAGACAGGTGGGGTCTACGAGCAGTACTTC
TRBD2,TRBV9,once,TRBJ2-2,CASSVEASGYTGELFF,TGTGCCAGCAGCGTAGAAGCTAGCGGGTACACCGGGGAGCTGTTTTTT
.,TRBV3-1/TRBV3-2,.,TRBJ1-1,CASSQAGIMNTEAFF,TGTGCCAGCAGCCAAGCAGGCATCATGAACACTGAAGCTTTCTTT